These 29 T cell receptor beta chains came from one sample sequenced in a study of blood T cells in healthy people across ages. The use of a sample-barcoded 5' primer and a J-beta primer mix characterized a second PCR of roughly 7 to 11 cycles. TCRdb re-called the 5' RACE reads through MiXCR, storing one row per CDR3 protein. In the table there are about 1.8 million distinct CDR3 sequences, 49% of which are singletons. Sequencing input: blood. The receptor set was obtained from a woman aged 40 to 50 in good health.

This clonotype has at least ten counts. The rearrangement links TRBV11-2 to TRBJ2-1; the D is unclear. Germline assignment: CDR1 SGHAT and CDR2 FQNNGV. CDR3 length: 14 residues. V lost 0 bases, J lost 7 bases, and 10 bases lay in between. The CDR3 DNA reads as TGTGCCAGCAGCTTAGATTTCATCTTAAATGAGCAGTTCTTC. It is translated as CASSLDFILNEQFF.

This chain connects TRBV7-2 to TRBJ2-5; 7 bases are shared with TRBD2. The CDR3 consists of 16 residues. V lost 5 bases and J lost 3; bases outside the gene matches: 12. CDR1 is SGHTA and CDR2 is FQGNSA in the germline V gene. The CDR3 sequence is CASSAPRLGGKETQYF. The CDR3 DNA reads as TGTGCCAGCAGCGCTCCACGGCTGGGGGGGAAAGAGACCCAGTACTTC.

The CDR3 region has the DNA TGCGCCAGCAGCTTGGCCCGGACTAGCGGGGGGACGGAGACCCAGTACTTC. It specifies CASSLARTSGGTETQYF. The J gene is TRBJ2-5, the V gene TRBV5-1; 14 nucleotides align to TRBD2. Germline trimming cut 0 bases from V and 5 bases from J; bases unmatched to any gene: 6. Germline V gives CDR1 SGHRS, CDR2 YFSETQ. The CDR3 totals 17 residues.

The chain uses TRBV24-1 and TRBJ2-5; no reliable D call. With 1 base removed from V and 6 bases from J, the gap between germline ends came to 5 bases. There are 12 residues in the CDR3. Germline V gene lookup returns CDR1 KGHDR and CDR2 SFDVKD. CDR3 sequence reads: CATSDFTKTQYF. CDR3 DNA sequence: TGTGCCACCAGTGATTTTACGAAGACCCAGTACTTC.

This clonotype has only a few counts. The CDR3: CASSPLTRGLGEQYF. The CDR3 DNA follows: TGTGCCAGCAGCCCCCTTACGAGGGGGCTGGGGGAGCAGTACTTC. The chain combines TRBV7-2 with TRBJ2-5, with TRBD1 identical over 7 bases. CDR3 length: 15 amino acids. J was trimmed by 11 bases and V by 5 bases; bases with no gene match: 17. The germline gives CDR1 SGHTA, CDR2 FQGNSA.

The sample holds a few counts of this clonotype. CDR3 sequence (DNA): TGTGCCAGCAGCGTAGATGGGGCCAACACTGAAGCTTTCTTT. Encoded protein: CASSVDGANTEAFF. This rearrangement joins TRBV9 to TRBJ1-1, with D tentatively TRBD1 (5 bases). Trimming took off 0 bases at V and 2 bases at J, with 8 bases between the two ends. The CDR3 is 14 amino acids. The germline V gene encodes CDR1 SGDLS and CDR2 YYNGEE.

V usage is TRBV7-9 and J usage is TRBJ2-5; D tentatively fits TRBD1 or TRBD2 (5 bases each). The tail of the sequence fits TRBJ2-7 better, so the J call may be wrong. The CDR3 contains 13 residues. Germline CDR1 SEHNR, CDR2 FQNEAQ (reference sequence). The CDR3: CASTNSMGDEQYF. The CDR3 coding sequence is TGTGCCAGCACCAACTCTATGGGGGACGAGCAGTACTTC.

This clonotype was observed many times. This may be a read error: a much more frequent sequence differs by one nucleotide. The J gene is TRBJ2-5, the V gene TRBV7-2, with D possibly TRBD1 on 5 matching bases. Germline V lookup: CDR1 SGHTA, CDR2 FQGNSA. The CDR3 contains 12 residues. Trimming removed 5 bases at V and 9 bases at J, with 13 bases between. The CDR3 loop is CASSQGFRAQYF. CDR3 nucleotides: TGTGCCAGCAGCCAGGGATTCCGTGCCCAGTACTTC.

V gene TRBV10-3 combines with J gene TRBJ2-5; 8 bases align to TRBD2. The CDR3 runs to 14 residues. Germline-derived CDR1 and CDR2 are ENHRY and SYGVKD. V shed 4 bases and J 5 bases; nucleotides not matched to a gene: 6. In DNA form, the CDR3 reads TGTGCCATCAGTGTCGGCGGGGGGTTCGAGACCCAGTACTTC. Amino acids: CAISVGGGFETQYF.

The chain recombines TRBV10-2 with TRBJ2-7, with D perhaps matching TRBD1 (6 bases). V was pared by 7 bases and J by 2 bases, with 18 bases between. Germline V gene lookup returns CDR1 WSHSY and CDR2 SAAADI. The CDR3 is 15 residues long. This chain's CDR3 is CASKQGKTGTYEQYV. In nucleotides, the CDR3 is TGCGCCAGCAAACAGGGCAAGACCGGTACCTACGAGCAGTACGTC.

The gene calls are TRBV20-1 and TRBJ2-1; 9 nucleotides agree with TRBD2. In germline, CDR1 is DFQATT, CDR2 SNEGSKA (reference sequence). The CDR3 is 16 residues long. V lost 3 bases to trimming and J lost 5 bases; unmatched junction nucleotides: 11. The CDR3 is CSASELAGTKNNEQFF. CDR3 in DNA: TGCAGTGCTAGCGAGCTAGCGGGGACGAAGAACAATGAGCAGTTCTTC.

The CDR3 bases are TGCGCCAGCAGTGAGTCAGGAGGGGGGCCCCCTTACAATGAGCAGTTCTTC. Translation gives CASSESGGGPPYNEQFF. The rearrangement uses TRBV10-2 and TRBJ2-1; D possibly matches TRBD1 or TRBD2 (6 bases each). In germline, CDR1 is WSHSY, CDR2 SAAADI. Deletions cut 0 bases from V and 4 bases from J, with 16 bases between. CDR3 length: 17 amino acids.

The chain is built from TRBV7-8 and TRBJ1-1; 7 positions match TRBD1. This CDR3 is built from 14 residues. After removal of 4 bases from V and 11 bases from J, the junction contained 13 bases not matched to a gene. CDR1 and CDR2 (germline): SGHVS, FQNEAQ. For the CDR3, the DNA is TGTGCCAGCAGCTCACGCACAGGGGCGAATGGGGCTTTCTTT. It is translated as CASSSRTGANGAFF.

The chain joins TRBV19 to TRBJ1-2; the match to TRBD1 covers 8 bases. Germline CDR1 is LNHDA and CDR2 is SQIVND (reference sequence). V lost 3 bases to trimming and J lost 4 bases; unmatched junction nucleotides: 7. There are 15 residues in the CDR3. Written as DNA, the CDR3 is TGTGCCAGTAGTATCGACAGGGGCTCCTTCTATGGCTACACCTTC. Translation: CASSIDRGSFYGYTF.

The chain links TRBV5-6 to TRBJ2-5; possibly TRBD1 for D (6 bases). Trimming took off 3 bases at V and 3 bases at J, with 15 bases between the two ends. CDR1 is SGHDT and CDR2 is YYEEEE in the germline V gene. This CDR3 comprises 15 residues. The CDR3 loop reads CASSSTGHWKETQYF. CDR3 in DNA: TGTGCCAGCAGCTCCACGGGACATTGGAAAGAGACCCAGTACTTC.

The V and J genes are TRBV24-1 and TRBJ2-3, with 9 bases identical to TRBD1. Per germline, CDR1 KGHDR and CDR2 SFDVKD. Losses at the gene ends were 8 bases for V and 5 bases for J; bases not matched to a gene: 7. The CDR3 runs 14 residues. CDR3 amino acids: CATKDRGGQDTQYF. As DNA, the CDR3 is TGTGCCACCAAGGACAGGGGCGGGCAAGATACGCAGTATTTT.

V gene TRBV20-1 combines with J gene TRBJ2-6, with unresolved D. Germline V lookup: CDR1 DFQATT, CDR2 SNEGSKA (reference sequence). Trimming removed 6 bases from V and 5 bases from J, with 11 bases in between. The length of the CDR3 is 13 residues. The CDR3 DNA follows: TGCAGTGCGCCCGATCTGAGGGCCAACGTCCTGACTTTC. It specifies CSAPDLRANVLTF.

This clonotype was recorded many times. V and J are TRBV10-3 and TRBJ2-3, with TRBD1 as a possible D gene (6 bases). This CDR3 is 14 amino acids long. Germline values: CDR1 ENHRY, CDR2 SYGVKD. V was shortened by 5 bases and J by 2 bases, with 11 bases between the two germline ends. As DNA, the CDR3 is TGTGCCATCAGTCAGGACAGCTTCACAGATACGCAGTATTTT. Encoded protein: CAISQDSFTDTQYF.

For this clonotype: A single base separates this from a much larger clone, so it may be a read error. This rearrangement joins TRBV25-1 to TRBJ2-5; TRBD1 or TRBD2 may be the D gene (5 bases each). CDR3 size: 12 residues. V was shortened by 1 base and J by 6 bases, with 6 bases between the two germline ends. Germline CDR1 and CDR2: MGHDK and SYGVNS. CDR3 loop: CASSESGQTQYF. The CDR3 DNA sequence: TGTGCCAGCAGTGAATCGGGGCAGACCCAGTACTTC.

This chain uses TRBV6-5 with TRBJ2-3; 14 positions match TRBD2. The J segment lost 6 bases and the V segment lost 0 bases, leaving 8 bases of the junction unmatched. The CDR3 is 18 residues long. Germline assignment: CDR1 MNHEY and CDR2 SVGAGI. DNA for the CDR3: TGTGCCAGCAGTTACTCGATGGGGACTAGCGGGGGCTTGGATACGCAGTATTTT. This gives the protein CASSYSMGTSGGLDTQYF.

The chain uses TRBV4-3 and TRBJ2-7, with TRBD1 as a possible D gene (6 bases). V was trimmed by 3 bases and J by 3 bases, leaving 21 bases between them. This CDR3 has 17 residues. In germline, CDR1 is LGHNA, CDR2 YSLEER. The CDR3 nucleotides read TGCGCCAGCAGCCAGGGACACCATGAAATGTATGTCTACGAGCAGTACTTC. Residues: CASSQGHHEMYVYEQYF.

This clonotype was observed a handful of times. This chain joins TRBV11-1 and TRBJ2-7, with a possible D match to TRBD1 (5 bases). Germline V gives CDR1 SGHAT, CDR2 FQDESV (reference sequence). This CDR3 comprises 17 residues. The ends were cut back, 1 base at V and 0 bases at J, with 16 bases in the middle. The CDR3 coding sequence is TGTGCCAGCAGCTTAGGGAAGGACACCTTCTACTCCTACGAGCAGTACTTC. Amino acid sequence: CASSLGKDTFYSYEQYF. The entire variable domain, with the rest obtained from reference TRBV11-1 and TRBJ2-7, is as follows: EAEVAQSPRYKITEKSQAVAFWCDPISGHATLYWYRQILGQGPELLVQFQDESVVDDSQLPKDRFSAERLKGVDSTLKIQPAELGDSAMYLCASSLGKDTFYSYEQYFGPGTRLTVT.

This clonotype was recorded a few times. The J gene is TRBJ2-5, the V gene TRBV6-6; 11 bases are a match to TRBD2. V trimming: 6 bases; J trimming: 2 bases; junction bases outside the gene matches: 5. The CDR3 consists of 15 residues. The germline V gene encodes CDR1 MNHNY and CDR2 SVGAGI (reference sequence). The CDR3: CASSRLAGQQETQYF. The CDR3 nucleotides read TGTGCCAGCAGCCGACTAGCGGGGCAACAAGAGACCCAGTACTTC.

J is TRBJ1-2 and V is TRBV5-6; D not resolved. V gave up 3 bases and J gave up 10 bases, with 10 bases separating them. Germline assignment: CDR1 SGHDT and CDR2 YYEEEE. This CDR3 has 11 amino acids. CDR3 nucleotide sequence: TGTGCCAGCAGCTCGGCCCGAAACTACACCTTC. Translated, it gives CASSSARNYTF.

This clonotype was found a few times. J is TRBJ2-1 and V is TRBV4-2, with 15 bases lining up with TRBD2. This CDR3 is 23 amino acids long. Germline lookup yields CDR1 LGHNA and CDR2 YNFKEQ. V dropped 4 bases and J dropped 1; count of bases not matched to a gene: 20. CDR3 region: CASSRTGSQAGTSGGNSYNEQFF. In DNA, the CDR3 is TGTGCCAGCAGCCGAACAGGCAGTCAAGCAGGGACTAGCGGGGGGAATTCCTACAATGAGCAGTTCTTC.

The chain employs TRBV6-4 and TRBJ2-3, with 7 bases identical to TRBD2. Germline CDR1 and CDR2: MRHNA and SNTAGT. With 4 bases clipped from V and 0 bases from J, the junction kept 4 bases outside the gene matches. This CDR3 is built from 15 residues. CDR3 residues: CASSASGESTDTQYF. The CDR3 region has the DNA TGTGCCAGCAGTGCTAGCGGCGAAAGCACAGATACGCAGTATTTT.

The chain combines TRBV24-1 with TRBJ2-3, with a weak D call TRBD2 (6 bases). Germline V gives CDR1 KGHDR, CDR2 SFDVKD. Trimming took 1 base from V and 6 from J, leaving 7 bases between them. CDR3 length: 13 amino acids. The CDR3 nucleotides are TGTGCCACCAGTGATTTCCGGGGGGATACGCAGTATTTT. Residues: CATSDFRGDTQYF.

The chain links TRBV20-1 to TRBJ2-7, with no clear D. Trimming removed 4 bases from V and 0 bases from J, with 13 bases in between. The CDR3 has 14 residues. Germline CDR1 reads DFQATT; CDR2 reads SNEGSKA (reference sequence). The CDR3 DNA reads TGCAGTGCTACAGGCGATGGTAGCTCCTACGAGCAGTACTTC. Protein: CSATGDGSSYEQYF.

This chain connects TRBV12-3 or TRBV12-4 to TRBJ2-5; the match to TRBD2 covers 7 bases. CDR3 size: 14 residues. J was trimmed by 5 bases and V by 6 bases; bases with no gene match: 9. DNA for the CDR3: TGTGCCAGCAGCGCCGAGAGCGGGAAGGAGACCCAGTACTTC. Amino acids: CASSAESGKETQYF.